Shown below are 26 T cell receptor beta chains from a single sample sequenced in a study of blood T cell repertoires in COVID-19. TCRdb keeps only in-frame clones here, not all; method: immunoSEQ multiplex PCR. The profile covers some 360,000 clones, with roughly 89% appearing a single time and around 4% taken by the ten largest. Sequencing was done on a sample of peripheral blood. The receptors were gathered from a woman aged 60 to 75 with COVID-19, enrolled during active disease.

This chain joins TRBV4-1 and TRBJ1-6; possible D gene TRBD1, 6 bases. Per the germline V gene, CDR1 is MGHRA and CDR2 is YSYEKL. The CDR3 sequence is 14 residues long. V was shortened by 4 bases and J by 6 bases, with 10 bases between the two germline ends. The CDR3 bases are TGCGCCAGCAGCCGGGGGCTCCCTAATTCACCCCTCCACTTT. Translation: CASSRGLPNSPLHF.

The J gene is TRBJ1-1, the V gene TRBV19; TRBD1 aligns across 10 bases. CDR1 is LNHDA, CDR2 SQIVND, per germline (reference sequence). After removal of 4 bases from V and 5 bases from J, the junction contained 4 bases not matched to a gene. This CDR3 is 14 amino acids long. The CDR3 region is CASSRGQGETEAFF. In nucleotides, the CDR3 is TGTGCCAGTAGTAGAGGACAGGGGGAAACTGAAGCTTTCTTT.

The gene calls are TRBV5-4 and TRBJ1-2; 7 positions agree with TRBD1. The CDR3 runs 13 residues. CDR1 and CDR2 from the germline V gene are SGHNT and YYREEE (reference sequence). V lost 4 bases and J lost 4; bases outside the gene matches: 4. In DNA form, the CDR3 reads TGTGCCAGCAGCATCCGGGACAGCTATGGCTACACCTTC. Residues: CASSIRDSYGYTF.

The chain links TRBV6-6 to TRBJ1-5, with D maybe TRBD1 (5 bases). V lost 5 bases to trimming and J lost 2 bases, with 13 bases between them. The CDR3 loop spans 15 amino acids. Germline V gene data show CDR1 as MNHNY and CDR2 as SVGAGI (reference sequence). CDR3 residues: CASSGHLRGNQPQHF. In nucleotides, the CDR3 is TGTGCCAGCAGTGGACACCTTCGGGGCAATCAGCCCCAGCATTTT.

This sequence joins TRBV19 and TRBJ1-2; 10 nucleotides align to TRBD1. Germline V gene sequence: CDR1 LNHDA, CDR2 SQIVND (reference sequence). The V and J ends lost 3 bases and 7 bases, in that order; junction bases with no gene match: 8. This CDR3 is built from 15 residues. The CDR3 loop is CASSMAGTGVGGYTF. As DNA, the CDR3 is TGTGCCAGTAGTATGGCCGGGACAGGGGTTGGTGGCTACACCTTC.

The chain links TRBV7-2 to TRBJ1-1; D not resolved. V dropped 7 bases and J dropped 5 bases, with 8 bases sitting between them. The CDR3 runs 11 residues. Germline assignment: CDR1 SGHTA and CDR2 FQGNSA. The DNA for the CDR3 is TGTGCCAGCACCGCGAAGACTGAAGCTTTCTTT. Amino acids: CASTAKTEAFF.

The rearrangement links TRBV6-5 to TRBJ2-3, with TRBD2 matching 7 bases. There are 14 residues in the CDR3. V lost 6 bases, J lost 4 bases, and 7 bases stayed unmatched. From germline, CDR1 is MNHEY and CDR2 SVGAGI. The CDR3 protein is CASRFGGMADTQYF. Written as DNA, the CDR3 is TGTGCCAGCAGGTTCGGGGGGATGGCAGATACGCAGTATTTT.

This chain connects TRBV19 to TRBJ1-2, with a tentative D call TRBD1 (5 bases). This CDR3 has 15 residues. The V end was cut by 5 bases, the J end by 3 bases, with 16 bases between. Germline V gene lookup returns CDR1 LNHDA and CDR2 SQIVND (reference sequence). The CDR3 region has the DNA TGTGCCAGTAGTCGCCAAGGACAATCGCACTATGGCTACACCTTC. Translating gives CASSRQGQSHYGYTF.

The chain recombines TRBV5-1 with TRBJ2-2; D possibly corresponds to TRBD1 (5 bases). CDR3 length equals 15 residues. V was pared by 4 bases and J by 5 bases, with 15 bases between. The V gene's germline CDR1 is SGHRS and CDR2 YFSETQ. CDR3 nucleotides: TGCGCCAGCAGCGAAGCCACCTCAGGGACCGGGGAGCTGTTTTTT. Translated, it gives CASSEATSGTGELFF.

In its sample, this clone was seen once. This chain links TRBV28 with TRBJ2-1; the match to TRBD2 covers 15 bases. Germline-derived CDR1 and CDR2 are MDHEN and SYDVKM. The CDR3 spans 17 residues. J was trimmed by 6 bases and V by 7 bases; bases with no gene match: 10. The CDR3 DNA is TGTGCCAGCACCCGGCCGGGACTAGCGGGGGGAACCAATGAGCAGTTCTTC. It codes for CASTRPGLAGGTNEQFF.

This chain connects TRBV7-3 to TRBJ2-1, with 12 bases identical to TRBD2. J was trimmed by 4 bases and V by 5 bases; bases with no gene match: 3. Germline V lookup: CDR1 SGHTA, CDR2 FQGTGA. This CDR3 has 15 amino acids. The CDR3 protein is CASSVLAGGYNEQFF. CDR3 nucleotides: TGTGCCAGCAGCGTGCTAGCGGGGGGGTACAATGAGCAGTTCTTC.

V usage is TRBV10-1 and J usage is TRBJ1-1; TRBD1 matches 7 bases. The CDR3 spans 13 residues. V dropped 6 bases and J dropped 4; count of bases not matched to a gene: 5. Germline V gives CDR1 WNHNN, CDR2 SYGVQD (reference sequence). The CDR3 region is CASSGDRVTEAFF. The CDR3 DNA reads TGCGCCAGCAGCGGGGACAGAGTCACTGAAGCTTTCTTT.

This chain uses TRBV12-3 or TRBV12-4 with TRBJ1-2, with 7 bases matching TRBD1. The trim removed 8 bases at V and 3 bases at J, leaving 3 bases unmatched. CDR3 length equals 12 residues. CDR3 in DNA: TGTGCCAGCCGTACAGGGGACTATGGCTACACCTTC. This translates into CASRTGDYGYTF.

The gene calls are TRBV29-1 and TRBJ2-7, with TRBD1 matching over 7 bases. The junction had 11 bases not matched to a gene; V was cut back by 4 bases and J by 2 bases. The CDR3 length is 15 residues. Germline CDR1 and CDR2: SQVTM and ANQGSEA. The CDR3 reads CSVAGVRGRPYEQYF. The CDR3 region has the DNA TGCAGCGTTGCGGGCGTGAGGGGGCGACCCTACGAGCAGTACTTC.

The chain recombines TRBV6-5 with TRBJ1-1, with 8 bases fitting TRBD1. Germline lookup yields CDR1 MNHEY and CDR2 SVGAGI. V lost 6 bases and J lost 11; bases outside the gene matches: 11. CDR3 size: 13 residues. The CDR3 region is CASRTTGARWAFF. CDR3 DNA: TGTGCCAGCAGAACGACAGGGGCTAGGTGGGCTTTCTTT.

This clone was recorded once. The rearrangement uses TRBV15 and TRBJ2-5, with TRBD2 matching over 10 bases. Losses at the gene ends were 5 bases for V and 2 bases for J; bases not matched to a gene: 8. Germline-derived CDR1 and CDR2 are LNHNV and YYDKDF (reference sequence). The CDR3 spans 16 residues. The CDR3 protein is CATSLGGSGGQETQYF. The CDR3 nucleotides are TGTGCCACCAGCTTAGGGGGTAGCGGGGGGCAAGAGACCCAGTACTTC.

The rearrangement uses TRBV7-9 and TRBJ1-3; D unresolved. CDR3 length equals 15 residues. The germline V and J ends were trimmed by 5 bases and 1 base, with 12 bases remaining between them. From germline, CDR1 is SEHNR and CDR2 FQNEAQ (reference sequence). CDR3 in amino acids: CASSRTFGSGNTIYF. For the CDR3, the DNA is TGTGCCAGCAGCCGCACCTTCGGGTCTGGAAACACCATATATTTT.

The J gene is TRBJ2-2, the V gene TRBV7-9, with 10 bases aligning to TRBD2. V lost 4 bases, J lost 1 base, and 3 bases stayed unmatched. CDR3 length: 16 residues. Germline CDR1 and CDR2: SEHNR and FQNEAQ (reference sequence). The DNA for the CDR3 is TGTGCCAGCAGCTCTTTAGCGGGGGGGAACACCGGGGAGCTGTTTTTT. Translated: CASSSLAGGNTGELFF.

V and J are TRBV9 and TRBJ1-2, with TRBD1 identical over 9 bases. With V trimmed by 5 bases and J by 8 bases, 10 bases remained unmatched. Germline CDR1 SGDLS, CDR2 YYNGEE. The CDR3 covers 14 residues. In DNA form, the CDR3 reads TGTGCCAGCAGTACGACAGGGGGGACGGGAGGCTACACCTTC. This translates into CASSTTGGTGGYTF. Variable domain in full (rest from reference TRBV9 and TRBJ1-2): DSGVTQTPKHLITATGQRVTLRCSPRSGDLSVYWYQQSLDQGLQFLIQYYNGEERAKGNILERFSAQQFPDLHSELNLSSLELGDSALYFCASSTTGGTGGYTFGSGTRLTVV.

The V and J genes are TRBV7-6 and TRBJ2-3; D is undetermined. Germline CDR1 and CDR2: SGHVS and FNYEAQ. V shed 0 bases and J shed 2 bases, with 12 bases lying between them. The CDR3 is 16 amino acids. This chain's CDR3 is CASSLAPRPSTDTQYF. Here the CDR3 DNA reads TGTGCCAGCAGCTTAGCTCCTAGGCCCTCCACAGATACGCAGTATTTT.

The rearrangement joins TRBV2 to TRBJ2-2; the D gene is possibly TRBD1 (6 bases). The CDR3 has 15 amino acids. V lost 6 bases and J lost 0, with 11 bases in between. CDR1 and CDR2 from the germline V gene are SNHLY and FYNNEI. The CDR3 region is CASSPGQANTGELFF. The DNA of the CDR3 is TGTGCCAGCAGCCCGGGACAAGCGAACACCGGGGAGCTGTTTTTT.

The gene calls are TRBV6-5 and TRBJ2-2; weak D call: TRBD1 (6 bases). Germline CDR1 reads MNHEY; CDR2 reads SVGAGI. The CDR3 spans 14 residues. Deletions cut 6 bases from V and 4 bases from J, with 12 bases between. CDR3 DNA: TGTGCCAGCAGCTATACAGGGACCACCGGGGAGCTGTTTTTT. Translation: CASSYTGTTGELFF.

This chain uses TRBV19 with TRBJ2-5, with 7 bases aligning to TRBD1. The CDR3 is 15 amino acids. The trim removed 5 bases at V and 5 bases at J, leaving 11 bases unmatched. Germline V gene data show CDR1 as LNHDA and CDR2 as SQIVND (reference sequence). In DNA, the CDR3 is TGTGCCAGTAGTCCTCCGGGACAGCTAGGGGAGACCCAGTACTTC. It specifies CASSPPGQLGETQYF.

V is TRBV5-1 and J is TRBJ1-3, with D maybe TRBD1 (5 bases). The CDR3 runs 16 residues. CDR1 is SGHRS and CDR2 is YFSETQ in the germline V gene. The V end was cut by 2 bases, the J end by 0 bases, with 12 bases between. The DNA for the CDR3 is TGCGCCAGCAGCTTTTCCACGGGGGACTCTGGAAACACCATATATTTT. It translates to CASSFSTGDSGNTIYF.

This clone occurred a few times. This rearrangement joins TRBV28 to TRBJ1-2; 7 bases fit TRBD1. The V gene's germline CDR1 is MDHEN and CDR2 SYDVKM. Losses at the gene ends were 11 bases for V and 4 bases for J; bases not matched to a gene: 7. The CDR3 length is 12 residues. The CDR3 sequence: CAYSGTAYGYTF. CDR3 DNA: TGTGCCTACTCGGGGACAGCCTATGGCTACACCTTC.

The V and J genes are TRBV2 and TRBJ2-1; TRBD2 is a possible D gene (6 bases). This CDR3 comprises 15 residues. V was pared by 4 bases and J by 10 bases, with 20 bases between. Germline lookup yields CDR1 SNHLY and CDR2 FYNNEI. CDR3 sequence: CASSGLERTMSEQFF. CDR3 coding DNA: TGTGCCAGCAGTGGACTAGAGAGAACAATGAGCGAGCAGTTCTTC.